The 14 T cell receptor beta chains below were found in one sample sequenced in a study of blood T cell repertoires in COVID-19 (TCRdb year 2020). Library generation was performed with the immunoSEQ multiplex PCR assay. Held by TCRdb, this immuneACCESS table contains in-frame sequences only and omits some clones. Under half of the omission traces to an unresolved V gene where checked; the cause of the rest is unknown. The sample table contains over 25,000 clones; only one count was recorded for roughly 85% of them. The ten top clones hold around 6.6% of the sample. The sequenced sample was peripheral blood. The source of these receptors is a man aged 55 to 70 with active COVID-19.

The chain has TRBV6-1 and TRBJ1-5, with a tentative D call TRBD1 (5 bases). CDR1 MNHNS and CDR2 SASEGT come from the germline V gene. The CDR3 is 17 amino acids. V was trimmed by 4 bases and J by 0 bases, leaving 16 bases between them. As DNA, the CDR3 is TGTGCCAGCAGTGGGCGGGGGACGGACTATAGCAATCAGCCCCAGCATTTT. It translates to CASSGRGTDYSNQPQHF.

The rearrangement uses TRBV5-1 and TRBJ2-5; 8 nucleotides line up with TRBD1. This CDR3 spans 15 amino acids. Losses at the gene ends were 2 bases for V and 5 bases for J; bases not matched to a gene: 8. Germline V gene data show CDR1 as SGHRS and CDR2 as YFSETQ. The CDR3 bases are TGCGCCAGCAGCTTATCAGGGGGCGCCGGGGAGACCCAGTACTTC. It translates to CASSLSGGAGETQYF.

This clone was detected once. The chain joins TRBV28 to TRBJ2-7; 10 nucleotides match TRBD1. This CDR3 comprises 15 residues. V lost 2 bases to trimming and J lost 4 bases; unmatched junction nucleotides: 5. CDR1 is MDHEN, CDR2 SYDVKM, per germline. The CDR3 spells CASSLVGTGAYEQYF. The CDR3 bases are TGTGCCAGCAGTTTAGTCGGGACAGGGGCATACGAGCAGTACTTC.

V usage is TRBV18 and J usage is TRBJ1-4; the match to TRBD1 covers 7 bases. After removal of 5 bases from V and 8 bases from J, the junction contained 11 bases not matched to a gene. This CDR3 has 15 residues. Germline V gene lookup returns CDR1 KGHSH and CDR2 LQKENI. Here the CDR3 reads CASSEQGLTNEKLFF. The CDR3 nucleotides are TGTGCCAGCTCAGAACAGGGGTTAACGAACGAAAAACTGTTTTTT.

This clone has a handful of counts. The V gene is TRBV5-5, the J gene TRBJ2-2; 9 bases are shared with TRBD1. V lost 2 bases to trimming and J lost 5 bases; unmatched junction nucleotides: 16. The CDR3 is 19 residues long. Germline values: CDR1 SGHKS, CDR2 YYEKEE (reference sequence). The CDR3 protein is CASSFLKQSGQGRTGELFF. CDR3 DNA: TGTGCCAGCAGCTTCCTCAAACAATCCGGACAGGGGAGGACCGGGGAGCTGTTTTTT.

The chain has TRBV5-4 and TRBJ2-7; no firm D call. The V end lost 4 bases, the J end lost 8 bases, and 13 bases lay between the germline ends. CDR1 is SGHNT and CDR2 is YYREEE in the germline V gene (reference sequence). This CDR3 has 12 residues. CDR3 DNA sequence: TGTGCCAGCAGCACCGATCAGGCTCAGCAGTACTTC. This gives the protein CASSTDQAQQYF.

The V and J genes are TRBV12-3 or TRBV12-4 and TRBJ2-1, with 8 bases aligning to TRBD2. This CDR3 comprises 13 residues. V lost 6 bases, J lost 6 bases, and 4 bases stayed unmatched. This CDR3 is CASRPGTSNEQFF. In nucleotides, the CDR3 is TGTGCCAGCAGGCCCGGGACTAGCAATGAGCAGTTCTTC.

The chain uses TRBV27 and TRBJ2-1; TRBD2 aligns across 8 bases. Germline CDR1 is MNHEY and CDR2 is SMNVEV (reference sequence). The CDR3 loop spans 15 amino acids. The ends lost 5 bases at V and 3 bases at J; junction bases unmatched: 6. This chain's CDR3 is CASSTRLAGYNEQFF. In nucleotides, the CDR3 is TGTGCCAGCAGTACTAGGCTAGCGGGCTACAATGAGCAGTTCTTC.

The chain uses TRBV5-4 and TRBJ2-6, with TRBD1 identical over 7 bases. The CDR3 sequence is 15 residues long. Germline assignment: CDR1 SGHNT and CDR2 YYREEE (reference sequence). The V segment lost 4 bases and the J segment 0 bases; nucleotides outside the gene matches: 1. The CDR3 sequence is CASSPGGSGANVLTF. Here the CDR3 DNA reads TGTGCCAGCAGCCCAGGGGGCTCTGGGGCCAACGTCCTGACTTTC.

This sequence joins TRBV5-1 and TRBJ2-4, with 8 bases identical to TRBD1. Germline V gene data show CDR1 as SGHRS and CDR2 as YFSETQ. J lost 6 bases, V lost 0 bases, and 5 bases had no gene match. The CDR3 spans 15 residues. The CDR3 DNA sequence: TGCGCCAGCAGCTTGGGTGGAGGACAGGGAAACATTCAGTACTTC. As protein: CASSLGGGQGNIQYF.

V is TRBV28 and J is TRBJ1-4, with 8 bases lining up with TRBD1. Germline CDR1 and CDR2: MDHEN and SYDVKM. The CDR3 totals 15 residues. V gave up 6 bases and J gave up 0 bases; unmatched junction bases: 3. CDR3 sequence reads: CASSLQGATNEKLFF. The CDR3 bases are TGTGCCAGCAGCCTACAGGGGGCAACTAATGAAAAACTGTTTTTT.

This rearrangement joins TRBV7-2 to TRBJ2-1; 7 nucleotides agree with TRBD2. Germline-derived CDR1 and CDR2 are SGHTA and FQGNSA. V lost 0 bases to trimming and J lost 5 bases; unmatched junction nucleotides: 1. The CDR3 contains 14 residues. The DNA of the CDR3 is TGTGCCAGCAGCTTAGCGACTAGCAACAATGAGCAGTTCTTC. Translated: CASSLATSNNEQFF.

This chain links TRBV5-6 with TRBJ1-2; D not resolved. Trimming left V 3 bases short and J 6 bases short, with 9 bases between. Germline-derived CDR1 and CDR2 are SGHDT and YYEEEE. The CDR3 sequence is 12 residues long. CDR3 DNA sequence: TGTGCCAGCAGCTCAGACATAAATGGCTACACCTTC. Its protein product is CASSSDINGYTF.

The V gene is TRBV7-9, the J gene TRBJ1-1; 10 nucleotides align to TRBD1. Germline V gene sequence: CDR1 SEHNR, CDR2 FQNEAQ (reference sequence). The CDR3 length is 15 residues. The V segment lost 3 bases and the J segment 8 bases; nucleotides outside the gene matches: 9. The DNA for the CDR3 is TGTGCCAGCAGCTTGACAGGGGGCGCTTTCCCCGAAGCTTTCTTT. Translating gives CASSLTGGAFPEAFF.